This T cell receptor (beta chain) is drawn from a study of chemoradiotherapy in HPV16-positive cancers. Looked up from germline, CDR1 is SGHTA and CDR2 is FQGTGA. There are 14 residues in the CDR3. Trimming stripped 5 bases from V and 2 bases from J, with 12 bases between. In the case of this clone: Its antigen remains unidentified.

Repeated repertoire sampling spanned the course of chemoradiotherapy. Regarding the study as a whole: Candidate HPV-specific clones and E7-related TCR motifs grew in tumor during treatment. In HPV16-positive patients, HPV-responsive T-cell expansion tracked better recurrence-free survival. Functional assays defining HPV-specific T cells used only a couple of HPV16-positive patients.

The data were produced by immunoSEQ multiplex PCR, yet TCRdb's version contains in-frame clones alone and is incomplete. Of tens of thousands of clones in the sample, 93% are singletons; the top ten hold under 20%. Source: blood, taken from a patient who underwent chemoradiotherapy. This TCR derives from a human donor with HPV-associated anogenital cancer. This chain connects TRBV7-3 to TRBJ1-1, with D unresolved. The CDR3: CASSPGSGNTEAFF. The CDR3 region has the DNA TGTGCCAGCAGCCCAGGTTCCGGAAACACTGAAGCTTTCTTT.